This section outlines one T cell receptor (beta chain) sequence together with its context. A template switching step contributed a universal primer site, while unique molecular identifiers were present in the cDNA. TCRdb analysed the 5' RACE reads with MiXCR anew, one entry per CDR3 protein. The sample consists of approximately 230,000 distinct CDR3 sequences, around 6.5% of them appearing once. After removal of 2 bases from V and 4 bases from J, the junction contained 5 bases not matched to a gene. This CDR3 region has 15 residues. Germline V CDR1 and CDR2: MNHEY, SMNVEV (reference sequence). The record originates from a study of identical twins. This sample was also put to use in a study of T cells expressing NK-cell markers. That investigation notes: Dominant NKG2C+ clonotypes accounted for about 1.0-8% of CD8+ T cells in roughly 6 donors. A handful of donors likewise had their CD3+CD56-NKG2C+ fraction led by these clonotypes. Evidence did not settle whether expanded NKG2C+ T cell clones targeted HCMV.

The TCR comes from a woman aged 18-35 years in good health. The chain recombines TRBV27 with TRBJ2-1; 7 bases are a match to TRBD1. The sequenced material came from CD8+ T cells sorted from blood. The CDR3 DNA follows: TGTGCCAGCAGTTTACTAGGGGGCAAATACAATGAGCAGTTCTTC. It yields the protein CASSLLGGKYNEQFF.